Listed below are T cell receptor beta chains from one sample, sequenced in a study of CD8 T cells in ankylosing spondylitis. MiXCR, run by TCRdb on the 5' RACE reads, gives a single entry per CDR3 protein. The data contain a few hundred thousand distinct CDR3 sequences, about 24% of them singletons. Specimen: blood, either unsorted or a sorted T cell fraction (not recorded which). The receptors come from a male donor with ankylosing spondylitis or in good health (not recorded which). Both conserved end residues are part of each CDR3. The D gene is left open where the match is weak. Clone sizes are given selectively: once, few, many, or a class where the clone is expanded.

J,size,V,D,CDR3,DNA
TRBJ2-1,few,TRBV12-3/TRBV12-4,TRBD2,CASSWVASGGGEQFF,TGTGCCAGCAGTTGGGTGGCTAGCGGCGGCGGGGAGCAGTTCTTC
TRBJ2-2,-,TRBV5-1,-,CASSSQRLNTGELFF,TGCGCCAGCAGCTCACAGAGACTTAACACCGGGGAGCTGTTTTTT
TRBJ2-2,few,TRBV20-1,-,CSASGQSHAGELFF,TGCAGTGCTTCCGGACAGTCCCACGCCGGGGAGCTGTTTTTT
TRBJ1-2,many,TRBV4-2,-,CASSQDGYTF,TGTGCCAGCAGCCAAGATGGCTACACCTTC
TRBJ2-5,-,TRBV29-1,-,CSVEVSLGETQYF,TGCAGCGTTGAAGTTAGCTTGGGAGAGACCCAGTACTTC
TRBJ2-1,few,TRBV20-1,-,CSAPLRDPHNEQFF,TGCAGTGCTCCACTCCGGGACCCCCACAATGAGCAGTTCTTC
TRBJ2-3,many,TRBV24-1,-,CATSDLPEKQYF,TGTGCCACCAGTGATTTGCCCGAGAAGCAGTATTTT
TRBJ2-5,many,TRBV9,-,CASSVAAENQETQYF,TGTGCCAGCAGCGTAGCGGCGGAGAATCAAGAGACCCAGTACTTC
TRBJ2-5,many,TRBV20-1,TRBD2,CSALAGGEETQYF,TGCAGTGCCCTGGCGGGGGGCGAAGAGACCCAGTACTTC
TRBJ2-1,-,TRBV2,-,CASSDVAARQFF,TGTGCCAGCAGTGATGTGGCAGCCAGGCAGTTCTTC
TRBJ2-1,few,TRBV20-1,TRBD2,CSANFRRQRGVYNEQFF,TGCAGTGCTAATTTCAGGCGACAGCGGGGGGTTTACAATGAGCAGTTCTTC
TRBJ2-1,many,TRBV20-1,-,CSAPRYADEQFF,TGCAGTGCGCCTCGGTACGCGGATGAGCAGTTCTTC
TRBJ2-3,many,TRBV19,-,CASRAPSTDTQYF,TGTGCCAGTAGAGCCCCTAGCACAGATACGCAGTATTTT
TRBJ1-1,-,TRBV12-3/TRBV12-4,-,CASSQGQGYEAFF,TGTGCCAGCAGTCAGGGGCAGGGCTACGAGGCTTTCTTT
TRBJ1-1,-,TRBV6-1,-,CASIPHLITGLNTEAFF,TGTGCCAGCATTCCCCACCTCATTACAGGGCTGAACACTGAAGCTTTCTTT
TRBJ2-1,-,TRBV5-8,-,CASSPGTLCEQFF,TGTGCCAGCAGTCCCGGGACCCTCTGTGAGCAGTTCTTC
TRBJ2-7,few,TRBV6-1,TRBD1,CASARDRGLEQYF,TGTGCCAGCGCCCGGGACAGGGGTCTCGAGCAGTACTTC
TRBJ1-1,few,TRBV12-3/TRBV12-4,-,CASSFSEGRQSGFF,TGTGCCAGCAGTTTCTCTGAGGGTCGGCAATCAGGTTTCTTT
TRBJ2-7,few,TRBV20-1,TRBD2,CSLKVGGVYEQYF,TGCAGCCTGAAAGTCGGGGGGGTCTACGAGCAGTACTTC
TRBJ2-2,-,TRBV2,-,CASSEARGMRTGELFF,TGTGCCAGCAGTGAAGCGCGGGGAATGCGGACCGGGGAGCTGTTTTTT
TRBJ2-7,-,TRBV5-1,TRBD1,CASSLRDRGPFNTYEQYF,TGCGCCAGCAGCTTGAGGGACAGGGGGCCCTTCAACACCTACGAGCAGTACTTC
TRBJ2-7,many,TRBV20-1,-,CSARDGGVSPYEQYF,TGCAGTGCTAGAGATGGTGGCGTCAGTCCCTACGAGCAGTACTTC
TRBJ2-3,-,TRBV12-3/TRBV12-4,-,CASLQGRITDTQYF,TGTGCCAGCCTCCAAGGACGGATCACAGATACGCAGTATTTT
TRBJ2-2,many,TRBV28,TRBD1,CASVTGVANTGELFF,TGTGCCAGTGTTACAGGGGTAGCGAACACCGGGGAGCTGTTTTTT
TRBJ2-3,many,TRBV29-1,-,CSVTGADTQYF,TGCAGCGTTACGGGGGCAGATACGCAGTATTTT
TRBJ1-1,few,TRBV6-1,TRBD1,CASDDFPTGPNTEAFF,TGTGCCAGCGACGATTTCCCGACAGGGCCGAACACTGAAGCTTTCTTT
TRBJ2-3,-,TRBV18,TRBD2,CASSRPGLASGGDTQYF,TGTGCCAGCTCACGACCGGGACTAGCGTCCGGCGGGGATACGCAGTATTTT
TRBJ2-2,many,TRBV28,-,CAAHRPGPGELFF,TGTGCCGCCCACCGCCCCGGGCCCGGGGAGCTGTTTTTT
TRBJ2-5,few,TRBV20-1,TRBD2,CSAPPEVAGLETQYF,TGCAGTGCCCCACCGGAGGTAGCGGGGTTGGAGACCCAGTACTTC
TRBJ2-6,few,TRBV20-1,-,CRGAKGANVLTF,TGCAGGGGGGCCAAGGGGGCCAACGTCCTGACTTTC
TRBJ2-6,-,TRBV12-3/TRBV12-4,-,CASSLRQNVLTF,TGTGCCAGCAGTTTAAGGCAGAACGTCCTGACTTTC
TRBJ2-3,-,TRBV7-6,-,CASSLGTTQDTQYF,TGTGCCAGCAGCTTAGGAACGACCCAAGATACGCAGTATTTT
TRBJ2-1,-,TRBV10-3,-,CAIGSYNEQFF,TGTGCCATTGGGTCCTACAATGAGCAGTTCTTC
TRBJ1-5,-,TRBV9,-,CASGTRGYQPQHF,TGTGCCAGCGGGACAAGGGGCTATCAGCCCCAGCATTTT
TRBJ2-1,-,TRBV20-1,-,CSAPSFYPNNEQFF,TGCAGTGCCCCATCATTCTACCCCAACAATGAGCAGTTCTTC
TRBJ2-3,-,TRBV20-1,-,CSARGPPDTQYF,TGCAGTGCTAGAGGCCCCCCGGATACGCAGTATTTT
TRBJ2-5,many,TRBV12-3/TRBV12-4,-,CASSPGQHQETQYF,TGTGCCAGCAGTCCCGGACAGCACCAAGAGACCCAGTACTTC
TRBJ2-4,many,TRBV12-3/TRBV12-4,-,CASSVRRVAKNIQYF,TGTGCCAGCAGCGTAAGGAGGGTAGCCAAAAACATTCAGTACTTC
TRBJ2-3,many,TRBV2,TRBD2,CASSDRGTILVTQYF,TGTGCCAGCAGTGACCGGGGGACTATACTTGTTACGCAGTATTTT
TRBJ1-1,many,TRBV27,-,CASSSPPDRAFF,TGTGCCAGCAGTTCCCCCCCCGATAGAGCTTTCTTT
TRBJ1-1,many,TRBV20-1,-,CSADGNTEAFF,TGCAGTGCGGACGGCAACACTGAAGCTTTCTTT
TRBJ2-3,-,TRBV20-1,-,CSANPFLDTQYF,TGCAGTGCTAATCCGTTTCTTGATACGCAGTATTTT
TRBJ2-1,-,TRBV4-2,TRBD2,CASSQSPGLAGNNEQFF,TGTGCCAGCAGCCAATCCCCGGGACTAGCGGGCAACAATGAGCAGTTCTTC
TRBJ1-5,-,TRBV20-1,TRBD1,CSARDDGTVQPQHF,TGCAGTGCTAGAGATGACGGGACAGTGCAGCCCCAGCATTTT
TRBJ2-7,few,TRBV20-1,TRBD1,CSASASDRGFHEQYF,TGCAGTGCTAGTGCTAGTGACAGGGGGTTCCACGAGCAGTACTTC
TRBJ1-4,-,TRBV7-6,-,CASSPPGKGYEKLFF,TGTGCCAGCAGCCCCCCGGGAAAGGGGTATGAAAAACTGTTTTTT
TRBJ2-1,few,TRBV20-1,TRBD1,CSATGTDFYNEQFF,TGCAGTGCAACCGGGACAGACTTCTACAATGAGCAGTTCTTC
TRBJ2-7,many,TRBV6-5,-,CASSLGGDEQYF,TGTGCCAGCAGTCTCGGAGGGGACGAGCAGTACTTC
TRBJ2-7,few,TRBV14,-,CASSQVWRPSSYEQYF,TGTGCCAGCAGCCAAGTTTGGCGGCCTAGCTCCTACGAGCAGTACTTC
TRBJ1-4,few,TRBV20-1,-,CSAIRFGVSGGEKLFF,TGCAGTGCTATCCGATTCGGTGTGTCAGGTGGTGAAAAACTGTTTTTT
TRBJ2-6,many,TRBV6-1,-,CASRTPGANVLTF,TGTGCCAGCAGAACCCCCGGGGCCAACGTCCTGACTTTC
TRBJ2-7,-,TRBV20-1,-,CSASPGSSYEQYF,TGCAGTGCTAGTCCCGGCTCTTCCTACGAGCAGTACTTC
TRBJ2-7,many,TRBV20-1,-,CSASLPGPGEQYF,TGCAGTGCTAGTCTGCCAGGTCCGGGGGAGCAGTACTTC
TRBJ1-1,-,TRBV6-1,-,CASTPDRGNTEAFF,TGTGCCAGCACACCTGACCGGGGAAACACTGAAGCTTTCTTT
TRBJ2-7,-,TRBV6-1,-,CASRESPVYEQYF,TGTGCCAGCAGGGAGTCCCCTGTCTACGAGCAGTACTTC